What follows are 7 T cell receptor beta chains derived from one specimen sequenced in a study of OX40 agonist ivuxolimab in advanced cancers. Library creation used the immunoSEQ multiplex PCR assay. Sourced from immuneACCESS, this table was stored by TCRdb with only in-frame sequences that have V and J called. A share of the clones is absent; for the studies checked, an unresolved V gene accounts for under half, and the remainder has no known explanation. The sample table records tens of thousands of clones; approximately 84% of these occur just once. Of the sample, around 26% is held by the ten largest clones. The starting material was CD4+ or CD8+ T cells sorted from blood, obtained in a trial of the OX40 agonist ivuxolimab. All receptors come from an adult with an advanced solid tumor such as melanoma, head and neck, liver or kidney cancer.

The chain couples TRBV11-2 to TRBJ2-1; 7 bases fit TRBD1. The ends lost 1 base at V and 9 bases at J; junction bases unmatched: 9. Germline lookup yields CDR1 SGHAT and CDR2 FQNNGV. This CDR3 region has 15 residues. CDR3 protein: CASSLVSVRGSEQFF. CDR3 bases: TGTGCCAGCAGCTTAGTAAGTGTCAGGGGGAGTGAGCAGTTCTTC.

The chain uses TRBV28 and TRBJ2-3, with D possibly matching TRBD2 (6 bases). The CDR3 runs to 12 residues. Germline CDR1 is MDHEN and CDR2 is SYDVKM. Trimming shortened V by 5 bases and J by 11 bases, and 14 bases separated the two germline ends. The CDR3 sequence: CASSPSGEGQYF. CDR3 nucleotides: TGTGCCAGCAGTCCCTCGGGAGAGGGGCAGTATTTT.

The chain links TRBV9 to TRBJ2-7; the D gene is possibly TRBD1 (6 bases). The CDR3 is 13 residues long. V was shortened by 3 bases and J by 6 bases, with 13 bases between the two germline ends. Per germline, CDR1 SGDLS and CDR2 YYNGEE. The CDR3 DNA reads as TGTGCCAGCAGCGACCCACAGGGTGGCGAGCAGTACTTC. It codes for CASSDPQGGEQYF. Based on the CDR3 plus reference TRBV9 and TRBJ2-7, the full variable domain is DSGVTQTPKHLITATGQRVTLRCSPRSGDLSVYWYQQSLDQGLQFLIQYYNGEERAKGNILERFSAQQFPDLHSELNLSSLELGDSALYFCASSDPQGGEQYFGPGTRLTVT.

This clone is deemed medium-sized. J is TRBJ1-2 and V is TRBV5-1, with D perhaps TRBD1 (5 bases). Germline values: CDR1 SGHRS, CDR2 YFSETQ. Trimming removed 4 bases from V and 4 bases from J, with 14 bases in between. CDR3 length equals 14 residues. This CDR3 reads CASSLPGGTYGYTF. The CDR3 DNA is TGCGCCAGCAGCCTACCGGGCGGGACCTATGGCTACACCTTC.

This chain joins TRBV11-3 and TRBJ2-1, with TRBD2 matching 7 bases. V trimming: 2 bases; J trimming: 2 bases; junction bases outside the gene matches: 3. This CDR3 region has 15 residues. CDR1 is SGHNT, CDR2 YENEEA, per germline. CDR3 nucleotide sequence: TGTGCCAGCAGCTTATCTAGCGGTCCCTACAATGAGCAGTTCTTC. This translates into CASSLSSGPYNEQFF. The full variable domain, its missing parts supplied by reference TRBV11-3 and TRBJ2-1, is EAGVVQSPRYKIIEKKQPVAFWCNPISGHNTLYWYLQNLGQGPELLIRYENEEAVDDSQLPKDRFSAERLKGVDSTLKIQPAELGDSAVYLCASSLSSGPYNEQFFGPGTRLTVL.

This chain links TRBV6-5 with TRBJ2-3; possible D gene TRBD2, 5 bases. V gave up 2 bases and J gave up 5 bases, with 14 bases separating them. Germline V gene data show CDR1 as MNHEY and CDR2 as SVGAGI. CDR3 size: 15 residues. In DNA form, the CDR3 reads TGTGCCAGCAGTTACACGGACGCTGAGGGAGATACGCAGTATTTT. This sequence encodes CASSYTDAEGDTQYF.

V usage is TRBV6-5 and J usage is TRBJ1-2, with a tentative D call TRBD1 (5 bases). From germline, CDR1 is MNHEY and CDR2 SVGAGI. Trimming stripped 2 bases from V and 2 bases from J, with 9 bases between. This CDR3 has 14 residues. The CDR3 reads CASSYNRRNYGYTF. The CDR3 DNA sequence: TGTGCCAGCAGTTACAACAGGAGGAACTATGGCTACACCTTC.